A selection of T cell receptor beta chains follows, all from one sample in a study of identical twins. TCRdb re-called the 5' RACE reads through MiXCR, storing one row per CDR3 protein. The table includes approximately 500,000 distinct CDR3 sequences, more than 20% detected once. This sample was also put to use in a study of T cells expressing NK-cell markers.

Sample: CD4+ T cells sorted from blood. The receptors here all came from a young woman in good health. Each CDR3 is given with its conserved first and last residue. The D gene is left open where the match is weak. Clone size is given for some rows only: seen once, a few or many times, or a class if the clone is expanded.

CASSLVVQSSGNTIYF,TGTGCCAGCAGCTTAGTGGTACAGTCCTCTGGAAACACCATATATTTT,TRBJ1-3,TRBV7-6,.,.
CASILSLKGAEQFF,TGTGCCAGCATACTAAGTCTAAAGGGGGCTGAGCAGTTCTTC,TRBJ2-1,TRBV2,.,TRBD1
CASSLDRGLEQFF,TGTGCCAGCAGCTTGGACAGGGGGCTTGAGCAGTTCTTC,TRBJ2-1,TRBV5-6,.,TRBD1
CASSEEGGGAVDTQYF,TGTGCCAGCAGTGAAGAAGGCGGGGGGGCGGTTGACACGCAGTATTTT,TRBJ2-3,TRBV2,.,TRBD2
CAIRQAGGSQETQYF,TGTGCCATCAGGCAAGCGGGGGGGAGCCAAGAGACCCAGTACTTC,TRBJ2-5,TRBV10-3,.,TRBD2
CASSILGNTGELFF,TGTGCCAGTAGTATCTTGGGGAACACCGGGGAGCTGTTTTTT,TRBJ2-2,TRBV19,.,.
CASRPHGRISYEQYF,TGTGCCAGCAGGCCCCATGGGCGCATCTCCTACGAGCAGTACTTC,TRBJ2-7,TRBV28,.,.
CATSRARGLRADTEAFF,TGTGCCACCAGCAGAGCAAGGGGGCTGAGGGCGGACACTGAAGCTTTCTTT,TRBJ1-1,TRBV15,.,TRBD1
CSVAIGAGSGEQFF,TGCAGCGTAGCAATCGGTGCTGGGTCGGGTGAGCAGTTCTTC,TRBJ2-1,TRBV29-1,.,.
CASSLAIGAETEAFF,TGCGCCAGCAGCTTGGCGATTGGTGCGGAAACTGAAGCTTTCTTT,TRBJ1-1,TRBV5-1,few,.
CASSLGGAGSGNTIYF,TGTGCCAGCAGCTTAGGGGGCGCAGGCTCTGGAAACACCATATATTTT,TRBJ1-3,TRBV7-9,few,.
CASSYSSPRSPMEQYF,TGTGCCAGCAGTTACTCTAGCCCCAGGAGCCCAATGGAGCAGTACTTC,TRBJ2-7,TRBV6-5,few,.
CSAPGQNYGYTF,TGCAGTGCCCCCGGACAGAACTATGGCTACACCTTC,TRBJ1-2,TRBV20-1,few,.
CSVRTGEQYF,TGCAGCGTAAGGACAGGGGAGCAGTACTTC,TRBJ2-7,TRBV29-1,.,TRBD1
CASSSLRRGNGYTF,TGTGCCAGCAGTTCCCTACGGAGGGGCAATGGCTACACCTTC,TRBJ1-2,TRBV12-3/TRBV12-4,.,.
CASSHRRLARYNEQFF,TGTGCCAGCAGCCACCGGAGGCTAGCGAGATACAATGAGCAGTTCTTC,TRBJ2-1,TRBV14,.,.
CATGLAGGQETQYF,TGTGCCACAGGACTAGCGGGAGGCCAAGAGACCCAGTACTTC,TRBJ2-5,TRBV10-3,few,TRBD2
CASSLDTSAAYEQYF,TGCGCCAGCAGCTTGGACACTAGCGCGGCCTACGAGCAGTACTTC,TRBJ2-7,TRBV5-1,.,TRBD2
CASSVDFYEQYF,TGTGCCAGCAGCGTGGACTTCTACGAGCAGTACTTC,TRBJ2-7,TRBV9,few,.
CASSLDGGLPQSEQFF,TGCGCCAGCAGCTTGGACGGGGGGCTCCCACAGAGTGAGCAGTTCTTC,TRBJ2-1,TRBV5-1,.,.
CASSLVDIHHPDSQQYF,TGCGCCAGCAGCTTGGTAGACATCCACCATCCTGATTCCCAGCAGTACTTC,TRBJ2-7,TRBV5-1,.,.
CATSRDWGSSSYNEQFF,TGTGCCACCAGCAGAGATTGGGGATCCAGCTCCTACAATGAGCAGTTCTTC,TRBJ2-1,TRBV15,few,.
CASFRTGFGEQYF,TGTGCCAGCTTCAGGACAGGCTTTGGCGAGCAGTACTTC,TRBJ2-7,TRBV2,.,TRBD1
CASSLDSGADNEQFF,TGTGCCAGCAGCTTAGACTCGGGGGCCGACAATGAGCAGTTCTTC,TRBJ2-1,TRBV11-3,.,.
CASSHGGRSDTQYF,TGTGCCAGCAGCCATGGGGGGAGATCAGATACGCAGTATTTT,TRBJ2-3,TRBV5-6,.,.
CSVYGLAGGGEQFF,TGCAGCGTCTACGGACTAGCGGGAGGTGGGGAGCAGTTCTTC,TRBJ2-1,TRBV29-1,.,TRBD2
CASTRLAGVYNEQFF,TGTGCCAGCACCAGACTAGCGGGAGTATATAATGAGCAGTTCTTC,TRBJ2-1,TRBV12-3/TRBV12-4,.,TRBD2
CASRPTGTDANTGELFF,TGTGCCAGCAGGCCTACCGGGACCGACGCGAACACCGGGGAGCTGTTTTTT,TRBJ2-2,TRBV12-3/TRBV12-4,.,.
CSARDALAASTDTQYF,TGCAGTGCTAGAGATGCCCTAGCGGCCAGCACAGATACGCAGTATTTT,TRBJ2-3,TRBV20-1,.,TRBD2
CASSKRRENNNEQFF,TGTGCCAGCAGCAAGCGGAGGGAGAATAACAATGAGCAGTTCTTC,TRBJ2-1,TRBV11-2,.,.
CASSSHPWTTNTQYF,TGTGCCAGCAGTTCACACCCCTGGACGACTAATACGCAGTATTTT,TRBJ2-3,TRBV12-3/TRBV12-4,.,.
CASSDLDRVLRGYTF,TGCGCCAGCAGCGACCTGGACAGGGTTCTTCGGGGCTACACCTTC,TRBJ1-2,TRBV5-1,few,TRBD1
CSAKAGPTGELFF,TGCAGTGCTAAGGCAGGACCCACAGGGGAGCTGTTTTTT,TRBJ2-2,TRBV20-1,few,.
CASRPGLAQGYNEQFF,TGTGCCAGTAGACCGGGACTAGCGCAGGGGTACAATGAGCAGTTCTTC,TRBJ2-1,TRBV19,.,TRBD2
CASSIHGRSEAFF,TGTGCCAGTAGTATTCATGGCAGAAGTGAAGCTTTCTTT,TRBJ1-1,TRBV19,.,.
CASSQDRNPGDEQYF,TGTGCCAGCAGCCAAGATCGAAACCCCGGTGACGAGCAGTACTTC,TRBJ2-7,TRBV3-1,.,.
CASSPVYGSDGEQFF,TGCGCCAGCAGTCCCGTCTACGGGAGTGACGGTGAGCAGTTCTTC,TRBJ2-1,TRBV4-3,.,.
CSARLDRQETQYF,TGCAGTGCTAGACTGGACAGGCAAGAGACCCAGTACTTC,TRBJ2-5,TRBV20-1,.,TRBD1
CSAPTIGLGTDTQYF,TGCAGTGCTCCTACCATTGGACTAGGCACAGATACGCAGTATTTT,TRBJ2-3,TRBV20-1,few,TRBD2
CASTRSNEQFF,TGTGCCAGCACCAGGTCCAATGAGCAGTTCTTC,TRBJ2-1,TRBV2,few,.
CSARGRRGENTIYF,TGCAGTGCTAGAGGGCGGAGGGGGGAAAACACCATATATTTT,TRBJ1-3,TRBV20-1,few,.
CASSQDKWAATTMKQFF,TGTGCCAGCAGCCAAGATAAATGGGCTGCTACTACAATGAAGCAGTTCTTC,TRBJ2-1,TRBV14,few,.
CASSVRTSAERGFF,TGTGCCAGCAGTGTTCGGACTAGCGCCGAGAGGGGGTTCTTC,TRBJ2-1,TRBV2,.,TRBD2
CASSYRAEGTEAFF,TGTGCCAGCAGCTACAGAGCTGAGGGCACTGAAGCTTTCTTT,TRBJ1-1,TRBV7-2,.,.
CASSLPRQELTDTQYF,TGTGCCAGCAGCCTTCCCCGACAGGAACTAACAGATACGCAGTATTTT,TRBJ2-3,TRBV7-9,many,.
CATSRDRGSNEQFF,TGTGCCACCAGCAGGGACAGGGGGTCCAATGAGCAGTTCTTC,TRBJ2-1,TRBV15,few,TRBD1
CSVGRPGSPLNSYEQYF,TGCAGCGTTGGGCGGCCGGGTAGTCCCTTAAACTCCTACGAGCAGTACTTC,TRBJ2-7,TRBV29-1,few,.
CASSLSATEAFF,TGTGCCAGCAGTTTATCGGCCACTGAAGCTTTCTTT,TRBJ1-1,TRBV12-3/TRBV12-4,few,.
CASQFTIRGNEQFF,TGTGCCAGCCAATTTACAATTAGGGGCAATGAGCAGTTCTTC,TRBJ2-1,TRBV2,few,.
CASSLGLQGSYEQYF,TGTGCCAGCAGCTTGGGTCTGCAGGGGTCCTACGAGCAGTACTTC,TRBJ2-7,TRBV5-6,.,.
CSALTGRSQFF,TGCAGTGCTCTCACGGGCCGTAGTCAGTTCTTC,TRBJ2-1,TRBV20-1,.,.
CASSLEEGAQYF,TGCGCCAGCAGCTTGGAGGAGGGGGCCCAGTACTTC,TRBJ2-5,TRBV5-1,few,.
CATSDSGQGRRDEQFF,TGTGCCACCAGTGATTCTGGACAGGGGCGGCGGGATGAGCAGTTCTTC,TRBJ2-1,TRBV24-1,.,TRBD1
CASSLGVSYTF,TGTGCCAGCAGTTTGGGAGTGAGCTACACCTTC,TRBJ1-2,TRBV12-3/TRBV12-4,.,.
CASSWGTPAGDQPQHF,TGTGCCAGCAGTTGGGGGACGCCGGCTGGGGATCAGCCCCAGCATTTT,TRBJ1-5,TRBV6-5,.,.
CASSPPGVKETQYF,TGTGCCAGCTCACCACCGGGGGTAAAAGAGACCCAGTACTTC,TRBJ2-5,TRBV18,.,.
CASRGIQGGTGELFF,TGTGCCAGCAGAGGGATTCAGGGTGGCACCGGGGAGCTGTTTTTT,TRBJ2-2,TRBV7-2,few,.